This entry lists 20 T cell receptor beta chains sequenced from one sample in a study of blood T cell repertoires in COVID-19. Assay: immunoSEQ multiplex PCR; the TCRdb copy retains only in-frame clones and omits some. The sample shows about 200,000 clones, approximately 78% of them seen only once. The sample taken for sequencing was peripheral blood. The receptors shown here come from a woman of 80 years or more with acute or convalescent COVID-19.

The CDR3 nucleotides read TGTGCCAGCAGCCTCTACCCCCTAGCGGGAGGACCGCGAATCTACGAGCAGTACTTC. Its translation is CASSLYPLAGGPRIYEQYF. This sequence joins TRBV7-9 and TRBJ2-7, with TRBD2 matching over 11 bases. Germline V gives CDR1 SEHNR, CDR2 FQNEAQ (reference sequence). This CDR3 has 19 amino acids. V gave up 5 bases and J gave up 3 bases; unmatched junction bases: 18.

CDR3 protein: CASSTDRESNQPQHF. CDR3 nucleotide sequence: TGTGCCAGCAGTACGGACAGGGAGTCCAATCAGCCCCAGCATTTT. The chain links TRBV6-6 to TRBJ1-5; 8 bases align to TRBD1. The CDR3 loop spans 15 amino acids. From germline, CDR1 is MNHNY and CDR2 SVGAGI (reference sequence). J was trimmed by 3 bases and V by 5 bases; bases with no gene match: 6.

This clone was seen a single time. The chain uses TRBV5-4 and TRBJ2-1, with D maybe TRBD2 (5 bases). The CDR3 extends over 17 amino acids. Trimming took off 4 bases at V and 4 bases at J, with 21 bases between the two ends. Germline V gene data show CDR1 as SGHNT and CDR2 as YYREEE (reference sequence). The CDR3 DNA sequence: TGTGCCAGCAGCCGGGGTGGAGCGTCCGTTAGATACAATGAGCAGTTCTTC. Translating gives CASSRGGASVRYNEQFF.

Here the CDR3 DNA reads TGTGCCAGCAGCGGACTGTGGGGGGGAAGGGACTATGGCTACACCTTC. Protein product: CASSGLWGGRDYGYTF. The chain recombines TRBV9 with TRBJ1-2, with D possibly being TRBD1 (5 bases). CDR1 is SGDLS and CDR2 is YYNGEE in the germline V gene. The CDR3 is made up of 16 amino acids. V was cut by 3 bases and J by 3 bases, with 18 bases left in between. Combining the CDR3 with reference TRBV9 and TRBJ1-2 gives the whole variable domain DSGVTQTPKHLITATGQRVTLRCSPRSGDLSVYWYQQSLDQGLQFLIQYYNGEERAKGNILERFSAQQFPDLHSELNLSSLELGDSALYFCASSGLWGGRDYGYTFGSGTRLTVV.

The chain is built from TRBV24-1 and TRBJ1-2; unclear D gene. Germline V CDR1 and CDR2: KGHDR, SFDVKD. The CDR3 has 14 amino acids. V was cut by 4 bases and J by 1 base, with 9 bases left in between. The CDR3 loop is CATSEPPVNYGYTF. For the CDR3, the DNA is TGTGCCACCAGTGAACCCCCAGTTAACTATGGCTACACCTTC.

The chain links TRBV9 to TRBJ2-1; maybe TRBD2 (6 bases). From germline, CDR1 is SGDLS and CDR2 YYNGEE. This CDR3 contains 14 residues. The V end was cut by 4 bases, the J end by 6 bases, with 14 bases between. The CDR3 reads CASSPTTSSNEQFF. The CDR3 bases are TGTGCCAGCAGCCCCACAACTAGCAGCAATGAGCAGTTCTTC.

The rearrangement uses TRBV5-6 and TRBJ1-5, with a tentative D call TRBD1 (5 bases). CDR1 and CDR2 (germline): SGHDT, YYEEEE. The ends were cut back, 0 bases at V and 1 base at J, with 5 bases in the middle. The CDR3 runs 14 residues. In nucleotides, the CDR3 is TGTGCCAGCAGCTTGGGACAGAGCAATCAGCCCCAGCATTTT. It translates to CASSLGQSNQPQHF. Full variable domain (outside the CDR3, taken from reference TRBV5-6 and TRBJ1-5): DAGVTQSPTHLIKTRGQQVTLRCSPKSGHDTVSWYQQALGQGPQFIFQYYEEEERQRGNFPDRFSGHQFPNYSSELNVNALLLGDSALYLCASSLGQSNQPQHFGDGTRLSIL.

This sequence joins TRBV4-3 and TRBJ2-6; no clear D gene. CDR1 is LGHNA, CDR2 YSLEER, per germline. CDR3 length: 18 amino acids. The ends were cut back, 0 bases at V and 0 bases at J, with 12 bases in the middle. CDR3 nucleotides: TGCGCCAGCAGCCAAGATATGGCAGGATCCTCTGGGGCCAACGTCCTGACTTTC. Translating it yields CASSQDMAGSSGANVLTF.

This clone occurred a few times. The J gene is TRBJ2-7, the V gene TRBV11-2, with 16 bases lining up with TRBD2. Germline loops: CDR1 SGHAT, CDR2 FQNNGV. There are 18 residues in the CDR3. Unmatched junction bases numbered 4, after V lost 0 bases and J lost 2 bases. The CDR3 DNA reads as TGTGCCAGCAGCTTAGATGCCGGGACTAGCGGGAGGGCCTACGAGCAGTACTTC. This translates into CASSLDAGTSGRAYEQYF. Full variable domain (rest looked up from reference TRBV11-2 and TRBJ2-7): EAGVAQSPRYKIIEKRQSVAFWCNPISGHATLYWYQQILGQGPKLLIQFQNNGVVDDSQLPKDRFSAERLKGVDSTLKIQPAKLEDSAVYLCASSLDAGTSGRAYEQYFGPGTRLTVT.

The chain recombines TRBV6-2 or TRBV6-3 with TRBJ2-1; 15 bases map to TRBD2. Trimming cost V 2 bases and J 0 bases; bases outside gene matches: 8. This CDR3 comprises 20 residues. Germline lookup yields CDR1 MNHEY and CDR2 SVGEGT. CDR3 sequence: CASSYPGLAGGLNSYNEQFF. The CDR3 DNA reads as TGTGCCAGCAGTTACCCGGGACTAGCGGGGGGCTTAAACTCCTACAATGAGCAGTTCTTC.

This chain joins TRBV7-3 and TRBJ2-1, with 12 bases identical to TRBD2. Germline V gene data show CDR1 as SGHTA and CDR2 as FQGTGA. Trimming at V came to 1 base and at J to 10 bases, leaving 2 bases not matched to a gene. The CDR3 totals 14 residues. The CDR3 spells CASSLNLAGGEQFF. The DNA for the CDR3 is TGTGCCAGCAGCTTAAACCTAGCGGGAGGGGAGCAGTTCTTC.

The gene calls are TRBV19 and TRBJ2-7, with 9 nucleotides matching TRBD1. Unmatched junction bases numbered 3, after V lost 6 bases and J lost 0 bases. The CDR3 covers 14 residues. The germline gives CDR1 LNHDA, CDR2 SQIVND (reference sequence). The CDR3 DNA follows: TGTGCCAGTAGGCGGGACAGGGCCTCCTACGAGCAGTACTTC. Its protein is CASRRDRASYEQYF.

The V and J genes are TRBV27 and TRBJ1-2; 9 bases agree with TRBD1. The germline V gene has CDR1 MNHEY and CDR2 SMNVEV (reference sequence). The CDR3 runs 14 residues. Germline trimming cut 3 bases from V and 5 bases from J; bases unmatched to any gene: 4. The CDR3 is CASSLPDRGYGYTF. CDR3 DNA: TGTGCCAGCAGTTTGCCGGACAGGGGATATGGCTACACCTTC.

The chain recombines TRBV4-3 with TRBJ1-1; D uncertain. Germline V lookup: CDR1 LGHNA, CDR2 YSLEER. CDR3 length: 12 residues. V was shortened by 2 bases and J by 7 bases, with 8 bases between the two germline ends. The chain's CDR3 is CASSQREGEAFF. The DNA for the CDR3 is TGCGCCAGCAGCCAAAGGGAGGGTGAAGCTTTCTTT.

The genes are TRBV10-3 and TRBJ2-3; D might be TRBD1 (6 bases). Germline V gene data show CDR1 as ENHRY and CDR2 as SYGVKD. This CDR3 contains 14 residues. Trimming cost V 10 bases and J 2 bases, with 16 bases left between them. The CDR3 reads CATIPQGYTDTQYF. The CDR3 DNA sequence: TGTGCCACCATACCCCAGGGGTACACAGATACGCAGTATTTT.

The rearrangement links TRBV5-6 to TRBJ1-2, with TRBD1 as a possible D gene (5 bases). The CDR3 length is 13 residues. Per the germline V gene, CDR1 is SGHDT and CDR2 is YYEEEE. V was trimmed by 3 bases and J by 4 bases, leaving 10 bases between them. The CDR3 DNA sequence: TGTGCCAGCAGCTCGACAGAACTCTATGGCTACACCTTC. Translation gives CASSSTELYGYTF.

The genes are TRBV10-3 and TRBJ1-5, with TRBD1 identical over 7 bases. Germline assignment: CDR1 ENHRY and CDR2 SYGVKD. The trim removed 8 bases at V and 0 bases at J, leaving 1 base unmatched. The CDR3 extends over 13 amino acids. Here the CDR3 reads CAIGTDSNQPQHF. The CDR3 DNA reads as TGTGCCATCGGGACAGATAGCAATCAGCCCCAGCATTTT.

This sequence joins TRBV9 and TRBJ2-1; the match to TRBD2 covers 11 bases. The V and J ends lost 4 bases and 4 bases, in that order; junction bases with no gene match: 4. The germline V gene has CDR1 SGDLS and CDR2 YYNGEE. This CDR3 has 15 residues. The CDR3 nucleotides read TGTGCCAGCAGCTCTAGCGGGGGGCTTTACAATGAGCAGTTCTTC. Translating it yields CASSSSGGLYNEQFF.

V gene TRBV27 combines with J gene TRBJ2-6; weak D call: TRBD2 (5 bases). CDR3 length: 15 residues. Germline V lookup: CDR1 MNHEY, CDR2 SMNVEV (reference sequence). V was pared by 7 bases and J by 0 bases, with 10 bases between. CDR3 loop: CASNARGSGANVLTF. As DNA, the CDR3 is TGTGCCAGCAATGCCCGGGGCTCTGGGGCCAACGTCCTGACTTTC.

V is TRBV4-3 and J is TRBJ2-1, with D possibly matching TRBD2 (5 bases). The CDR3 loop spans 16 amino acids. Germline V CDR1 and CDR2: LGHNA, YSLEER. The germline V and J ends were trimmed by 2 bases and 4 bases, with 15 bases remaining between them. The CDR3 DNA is TGCGCCAGCAGCCAATCCCGTGTGGGCGGGTACAATGAGCAGTTCTTC. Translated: CASSQSRVGGYNEQFF.